The clone carrying this TCR beta chain was observed at least ten times. Its cognate antigen is unknown. Each CDR3 protein gets one entry after TCRdb re-called the 5' RACE reads with MiXCR. The repertoire holds 10,000 or so distinct CDR3 sequences, with 8% as singletons. This sample is drawn from a study of spatial heterogeneity in lung cancer. V shed 2 bases, J shed 0 bases, and the junction held 1 base outside the gene matches. CDR3 length equals 16 residues. Germline V CDR1 and CDR2: SGHTA, FQGTGA. Study-wide results and limits: Nonsynonymous mutations, ubiquitous and regional, were tracked respectively by counts of ubiquitous and regional expanded TCRs. Of tumor T cells, an estimated coverage of approximately 6.4% was reached for alpha chains and 13% to 15% for beta chains. Tumor mutation count correlated with how many alpha and beta TCRs expanded intratumorally.

The sample's time point: sample taken at primary tumor resection. Whole RNA, which was extracted from tumor, nontumor lung tissue or frozen PBMC, was sequenced without any cell sorting. Source: lung tumor tissue, taken at surgery. This sequence originates from a male donor with early-stage non-small cell lung cancer. The V gene is TRBV7-3, the J gene TRBJ2-2, with TRBD2 identical over 9 bases. CDR3 in amino acids: CASSLVAGANTGELFF. CDR3 in DNA: TGTGCCAGCAGCTTAGTAGCGGGAGCGAACACCGGGGAGCTGTTTTTT.